The source of this T cell receptor beta chain is a study of shared clonotypes between healthy human individuals. Regarding the study as a whole: Non-shared clonotypes showed lower generation probabilities than clonotypes common to all four donors. Naive CD4 clonotype sharing across several donors was approximately 5%.

Looked up from germline, CDR1 is LGHNA and CDR2 is YSLEER. The CDR3 spans 20 residues. The V and J ends lost 5 bases and 1 base, in that order; junction bases with no gene match: 17. With respect to this clone: Its specificity is unknown.

Per sorted-subset replicate PCR, input was approximately 210 ng DNA, representing tens of thousands of T cell genomes. Generated by immunoSEQ multiplex PCR, the TCRdb table keeps only in-frame clones and is missing some. The table includes roughly 1.5 million clones, 95% to 99% detected once. The sequence was collected from a man aged 25-45 years in good health. The sample comprised naive CD4+ T cells sorted from blood. Sample subset: CD45RA+ positively selected. The chain uses TRBV4-3 and TRBJ2-1, with 10 bases that match TRBD2. For the CDR3, the DNA is TGCGCCAGCAGCTTCCGACCCTCTAGCGGGAGCGCTACATCCTACAATGAGCAGTTCTTC. This codes for CASSFRPSSGSATSYNEQFF.